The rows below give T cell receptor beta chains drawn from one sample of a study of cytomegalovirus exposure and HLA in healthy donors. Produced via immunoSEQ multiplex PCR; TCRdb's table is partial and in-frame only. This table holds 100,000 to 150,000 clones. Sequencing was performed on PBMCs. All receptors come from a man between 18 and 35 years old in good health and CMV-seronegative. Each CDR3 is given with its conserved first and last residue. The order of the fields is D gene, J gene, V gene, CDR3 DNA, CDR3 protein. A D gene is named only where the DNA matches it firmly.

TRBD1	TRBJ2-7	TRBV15	TGTGCCACCAGCGGGGGGACAGGGGGGTACGAGCAGTACTTC	CATSGGTGGYEQYF
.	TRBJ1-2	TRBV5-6	TGTGCCAGCAGCTTGAGGGTTCGGGGTCACGGCTACACCTTC	CASSLRVRGHGYTF
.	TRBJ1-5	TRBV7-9	TGTGCCAGCAGCTTAGCAACAGGGCCCAAAAGGGAACAGCCCCAGCATTTT	CASSLATGPKREQPQHF
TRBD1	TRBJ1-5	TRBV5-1	TGCGCCAGCAGCCCTACAGGGGAATTTAGCAATCAGCCCCAGCATTTT	CASSPTGEFSNQPQHF
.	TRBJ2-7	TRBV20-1	TGCAGTGCTTGGACTAACTACGAGCAGTACTTC	CSAWTNYEQYF
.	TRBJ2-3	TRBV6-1	TGTGCCAGCAAAACAGGAAAAGGTGGAACAGATACGCAGTATTTT	CASKTGKGGTDTQYF
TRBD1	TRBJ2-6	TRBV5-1	TGCGCCAGCAGCTTGAGGTGGGACAGGGGGCCTGGGGCCAACGTCCTGACTTTC	CASSLRWDRGPGANVLTF
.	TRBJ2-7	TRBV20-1	TGCAGTGCCCCGGACAGCTACGAGCAGTACTTC	CSAPDSYEQYF
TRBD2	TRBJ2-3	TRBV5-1	TGCGCCAGCAGCGAGAAGCGGGGGGGGGTCACAGATACGCAGTATTTT	CASSEKRGGVTDTQYF
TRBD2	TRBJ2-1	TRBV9	TGTGCCAGCAGCGCCCATGGGGGAGCGGGGATCAATGAGCAGTTCTTC	CASSAHGGAGINEQFF
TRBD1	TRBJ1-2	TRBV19	TGTGCCAGTAACCGGGACAGGGGGCTCTTTGGCTACACCTTC	CASNRDRGLFGYTF
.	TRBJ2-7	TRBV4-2	TGTGCCAGCAGCCAAGGACCACAGGAATCCTACGAGCAGTACTTC	CASSQGPQESYEQYF
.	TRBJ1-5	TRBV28	TGTGCCAGCAGTCCGAGGGGGAAGGGAAGTGGACAGCCCCAGCATTTT	CASSPRGKGSGQPQHF
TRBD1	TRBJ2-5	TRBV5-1	TGCGCCAGCAGCCCGACAGGGAACCCCGATGAGACCCAGTACTTC	CASSPTGNPDETQYF
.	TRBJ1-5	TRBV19	TGTGCCAGTAGTATGAGGGAGTATAGCAATCAGCCCCAGCATTTT	CASSMREYSNQPQHF
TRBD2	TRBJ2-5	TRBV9	TGTGCCAGCAGCGTAGCAACTAGCGGGGGGACGTTGGGTACCCAGTACTTC	CASSVATSGGTLGTQYF
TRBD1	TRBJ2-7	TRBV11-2	TGTGCCAGCGGCGACAGGGTAATGAGGTACGAGCAGTACTTC	CASGDRVMRYEQYF
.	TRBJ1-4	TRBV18	TGTGCCAGCTCACTAATCGACAGGCGACTAACTAATGAAAAACTGTTTTTT	CASSLIDRRLTNEKLFF
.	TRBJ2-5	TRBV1	TGCACCAGCAGCCAAATCACGACAGGGGGACCCGCCGGCACCCAGTACTTC	CTSSQITTGGPAGTQYF
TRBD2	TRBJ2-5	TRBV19	TGTGCCAGTCCCGCCCGGGTGACTAGCGGTGAAGAGACCCAGTACTTC	CASPARVTSGEETQYF
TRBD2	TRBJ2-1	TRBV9	TGTGCCAGCAGCGTGGACCTAGCGGGGGGGCACAATGAGCAGTTCTTC	CASSVDLAGGHNEQFF
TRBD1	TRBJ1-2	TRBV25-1	TGTGCCAGCAGTGAATACAAGGGGGCGGGGTATGGCTACACCTTC	CASSEYKGAGYGYTF
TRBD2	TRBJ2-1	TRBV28	TGTGCCAGCAGTTCCCCTAGACTAGCCTCGTATGAGCAGTTCTTC	CASSSPRLASYEQFF
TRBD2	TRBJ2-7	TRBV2	TGTGCCAGCAGTTCCCCTCCGACTAGCGGGGGCCCCTACGAGCAGTACTTC	CASSSPPTSGGPYEQYF
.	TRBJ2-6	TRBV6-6	TGTGCCAGCAGTCGGGGGGCGGACAACGTCCTGACTTTC	CASSRGADNVLTF
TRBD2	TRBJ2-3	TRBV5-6	TGTGCCAGCAGCTTTACCGGGACTAGCGGGAGTTCGACCACAGATACGCAGTATTTT	CASSFTGTSGSSTTDTQYF
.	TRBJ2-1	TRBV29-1	TGCAGCGTTCCAGACTCGCTCGTTGAGCAGTTCTTC	CSVPDSLVEQFF
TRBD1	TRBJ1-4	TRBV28	TGTGCCAGCAGTTCGGGACAGGGGGCGCGATTTGGGGAAAAACTGTTTTTT	CASSSGQGARFGEKLFF
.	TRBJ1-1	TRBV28	TGTGCCAGCACTTCCCCGGGTATGAACACTGAAGCTTTCTTT	CASTSPGMNTEAFF